This T cell receptor beta chain was sequenced in a study of blood T cell repertoires in COVID-19 (dated by TCRdb to 2019 to 2021). For the wider study: Samples from collaborators originated in the United States, Italy and Spain and spanned both the acute and convalescent phases of COVID-19. The prospective study material was composed of cDNA or gDNA derived from T cells, B-cell-depleted T cells, or PBMCs. The dataset comprised deeply sampled blood TCRbeta repertoires from subjects exposed to, actively infected with, or recovered from COVID-19. The repertoires were made available in a free public database intended to serve as a resource for research on the immune response to SARS-CoV-2. Samples were obtained from the ongoing ImmuneRACE study (first 160 participants) and from approximately 1,200 subjects provided by 6 global collaborators. Nearly every sample came with metadata listing a de-identified subject ID, COVID-19 status, age in years and sex. Where available, HLA class I and class II types were taken from metadata supplied by the sample provider and were not determined by assay-based typing. Points the paper makes about the study in general: The amount of clinical and demographic metadata varied by source and participant and was provided uncurated.

The immunoSEQ Assay, a bias-controlled multiplex PCR, was used to amplify TCRbeta CDR3 regions from genomic DNA. The paper's data handling went like this. The number of nucleated cells in each sample was estimated from the amplification of reference gene primers within the assay. To quantify the absolute abundance of each unique TCRbeta CDR3 rearrangement, sequence reads were collapsed and filtered. For each sample, productive Simpson clonality was calculated as the square root of Simpson's diversity index over productive rearrangements. Drawn from immuneACCESS, this table holds only the in-frame rearrangements with V and J called that TCRdb kept. Clones are partly lost; checked studies trace under half to an unresolved V gene and leave the rest unexplained. V, J and clone size are those of that table, while D and trimming were read from the DNA. The sample data list some 320,000 clones, and over 85% of these were observed just once. Clones ranked in the top ten supply about 2.4% of the sample.

Enrolling through a virtual design, the prospective study's participants ranged in age from roughly 18 to 89 years and lived across about two dozen United States geographic areas. Cohort assignment in the prospective study relied on participant-reported clinical history from a screening survey and a study questionnaire. For ImmuneRACE Cohort 3, a participant was defined as recovered based on two consecutive negative NP/OP PCR tests, clearance by a healthcare professional, or resolution of symptoms. In the prospective study, whole blood, serum and a nasopharyngeal or oropharyngeal swab were collected from each participant by mobile phlebotomists. Over an approximately two-month period, participants in the prospective study had the option of providing additional blood draws and questionnaires. Before DNA extraction, prospective study blood samples were shipped either frozen or at room temperature.

This clone has only a few counts. This clone's antigen is unknown. Per-nucleotide qualities are absent, and no much larger clonotype sits a single base away. CDR1 and CDR2 were assigned from the germline V gene as SGHNT and YENEEA. From its cysteine to its phenylalanine, the CDR3 spans 14 amino acids. The entry retains the CDR3 DNA only, 42 bases that are in frame from base 1. V ends up 2 bases short and J 1 base short, with an unmatched junction base count of 1. The source of this sequence is a man between 60 and 75 years old who had recovered from COVID-19. Rearrangement joined TRBV11-3 to TRBJ1-1; TRBD1 agrees with 7 junctional bases. The sequenced material came from PBMCs or T cells enriched from blood (not recorded which). The CDR3 protein: CASSLRQGNTEAFF. Here is the DNA: TGTGCCAGCAGCTTAAGACAGGGGAACACTGAAGCTTTCTTT.